Below, 8 T cell receptor beta chains from the same sample are listed, as sequenced in a study of blood T cell repertoires in COVID-19. TCRdb keeps only in-frame clones here, not all; method: immunoSEQ multiplex PCR. The table records about 130,000 clones, around 85% of them present only once. What was sequenced was peripheral blood. These receptors all stem from a human donor in a cohort sampled during active COVID-19.

The J gene is TRBJ2-5, the V gene TRBV5-1, with D possibly matching TRBD1 (5 bases). The CDR3 sequence is 14 residues long. Germline V lookup: CDR1 SGHRS, CDR2 YFSETQ. The ends were cut back, 4 bases at V and 2 bases at J, with 12 bases in the middle. CDR3 sequence: CASSIGVHQETQYF. The CDR3 coding sequence is TGCGCCAGCAGCATAGGGGTCCATCAAGAGACCCAGTACTTC. Full variable domain (rest looked up from reference TRBV5-1 and TRBJ2-5): KAGVTQTPRYLIKTRGQQVTLSCSPISGHRSVSWYQQTPGQGLQFLFEYFSETQRNKGNFPGRFSGRQFSNSRSEMNVSTLELGDSALYLCASSIGVHQETQYFGPGTRLLVL.

The J gene is TRBJ2-4, the V gene TRBV7-2; 12 bases map to TRBD2. J gave up 9 bases and V 4 bases, and 7 bases lay outside the gene matches. The CDR3 loop spans 15 amino acids. Germline V gene lookup returns CDR1 SGHTA and CDR2 FQGNSA. The CDR3 protein is CASSWDTSGGSIQYF. For the CDR3, the DNA is TGTGCCAGCAGCTGGGACACTAGCGGGGGGAGCATTCAGTACTTC.

This clone occurred many times. The chain links TRBV19 to TRBJ1-1, with a possible D match to TRBD1 (5 bases). Looked up from germline, CDR1 is LNHDA and CDR2 is SQIVND (reference sequence). The CDR3 has 13 residues. Deletions cut 8 bases from V and 5 bases from J, with 15 bases between. This chain's CDR3 is CASGEGLGTEAFF. The DNA for the CDR3 is TGTGCCAGTGGGGAGGGGTTGGGGACTGAAGCTTTCTTT.

V gene TRBV5-4 combines with J gene TRBJ1-1, with 10 bases fitting TRBD1. The CDR3 consists of 12 residues. After removal of 4 bases from V and 8 bases from J, the junction contained 2 bases not matched to a gene. Germline V gene lookup returns CDR1 SGHNT and CDR2 YYREEE (reference sequence). Here the CDR3 DNA reads TGTGCCAGCAGCCGGGGACAGGGGGAAGCTTTCTTT. This gives the protein CASSRGQGEAFF.

The chain combines TRBV5-3 with TRBJ1-4, with a tentative D call TRBD1 (6 bases). TRBV5-3 is recorded as an ORF, its role being uncertain. The CDR3 runs to 18 residues. V lost 3 bases and J lost 0, with 18 bases in between. The CDR3 region has the DNA TGTGCCAGAAGCTCTACAGGGAAACTAGAGGCAACTAATGAAAAACTGTTTTTT. As protein: CARSSTGKLEATNEKLFF.

V and J are TRBV30 and TRBJ1-5; D gene unclear. V lost 1 base and J 2 bases, leaving 12 bases between the germline ends. Germline CDR1 and CDR2: GTSNPN and SVGIG (reference sequence). The CDR3 sequence is 15 residues long. As DNA, the CDR3 is TGTGCCTGGAGTGCCGCGGGTGTTGGCAATCAGCCCCAGCATTTT. Amino acid sequence: CAWSAAGVGNQPQHF.

This clone came up a few times. The V gene is TRBV6-1, the J gene TRBJ2-7; 9 positions match TRBD1. Trimming took 4 bases from V and 0 from J; bases not matched to a gene: 13. The CDR3 is made up of 18 amino acids. CDR1 is MNHNS and CDR2 is SASEGT in the germline V gene. The CDR3 DNA is TGTGCCAGCAGTGGCCGGGACAGGGTCCGACAGTCCTCCTACGAGCAGTACGTC. The encoded protein is CASSGRDRVRQSSYEQYV.

This clone was detected a few times. This chain connects TRBV10-3 to TRBJ1-2, with no clear D. From germline, CDR1 is ENHRY and CDR2 SYGVKD. The CDR3 has 13 residues. V lost 6 bases to trimming and J lost 4 bases, with 12 bases between them. CDR3 DNA: TGTGCCATCAGGGACGGAGGGCCCTATGGCTACACCTTC. Residues: CAIRDGGPYGYTF.